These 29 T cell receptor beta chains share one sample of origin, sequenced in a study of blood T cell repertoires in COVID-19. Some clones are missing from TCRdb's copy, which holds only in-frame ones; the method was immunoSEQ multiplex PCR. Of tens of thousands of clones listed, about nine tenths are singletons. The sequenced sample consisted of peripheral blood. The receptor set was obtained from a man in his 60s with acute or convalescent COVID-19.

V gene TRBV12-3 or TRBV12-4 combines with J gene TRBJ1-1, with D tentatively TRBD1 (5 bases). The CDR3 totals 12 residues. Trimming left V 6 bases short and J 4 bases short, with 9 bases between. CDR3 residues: CASRARGTEAFF. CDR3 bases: TGTGCCAGCAGGGCTAGGGGCACTGAAGCTTTCTTT.

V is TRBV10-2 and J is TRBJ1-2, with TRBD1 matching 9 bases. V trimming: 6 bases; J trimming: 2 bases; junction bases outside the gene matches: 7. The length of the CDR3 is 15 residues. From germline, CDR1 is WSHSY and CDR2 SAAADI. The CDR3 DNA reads TGCGCCAGCAGCGCCACAGGGGGCCTGAACTATGGCTACACCTTC. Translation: CASSATGGLNYGYTF.

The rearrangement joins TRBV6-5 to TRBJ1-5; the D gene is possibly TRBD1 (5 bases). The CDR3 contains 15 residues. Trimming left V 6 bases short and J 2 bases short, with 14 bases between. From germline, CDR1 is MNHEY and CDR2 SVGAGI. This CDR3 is CASRDTKRGNQPQHF. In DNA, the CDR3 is TGTGCCAGCAGGGACACAAAGCGAGGCAATCAGCCCCAGCATTTT.

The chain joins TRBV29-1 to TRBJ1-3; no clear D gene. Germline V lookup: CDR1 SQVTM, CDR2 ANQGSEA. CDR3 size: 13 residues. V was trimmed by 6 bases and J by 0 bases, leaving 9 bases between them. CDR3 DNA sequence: TGCAGCGTGGCTGAAAGCTCTGGAAACACCATATATTTT. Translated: CSVAESSGNTIYF.

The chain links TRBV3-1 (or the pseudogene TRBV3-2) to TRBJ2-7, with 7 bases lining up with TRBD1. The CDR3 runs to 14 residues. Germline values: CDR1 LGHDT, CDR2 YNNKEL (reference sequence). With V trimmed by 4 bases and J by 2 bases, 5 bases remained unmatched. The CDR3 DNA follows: TGTGCCAGCAGCCTCTCGACAGGGACCTACGAGCAGTACTTC. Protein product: CASSLSTGTYEQYF.

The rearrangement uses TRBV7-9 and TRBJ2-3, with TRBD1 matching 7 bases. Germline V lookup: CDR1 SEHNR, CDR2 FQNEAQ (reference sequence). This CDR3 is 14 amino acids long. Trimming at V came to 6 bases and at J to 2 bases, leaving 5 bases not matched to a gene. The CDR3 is CASRRQGYTDTQYF. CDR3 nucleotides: TGTGCCAGCAGGAGACAGGGATACACAGATACGCAGTATTTT. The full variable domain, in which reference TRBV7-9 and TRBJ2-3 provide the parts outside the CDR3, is DTGVSQNPRHKITKRGQNVTFRCDPISEHNRLYWYRQTLGQGPEFLTYFQNEAQLEKSRLLSDRFSAERPKGSFSTLEIQRTEQGDSAMYLCASRRQGYTDTQYFGPGTRLTVL.

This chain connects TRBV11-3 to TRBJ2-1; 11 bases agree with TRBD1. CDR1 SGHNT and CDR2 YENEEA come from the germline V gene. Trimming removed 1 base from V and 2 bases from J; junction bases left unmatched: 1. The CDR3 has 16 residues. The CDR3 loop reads CASSLGGQGAYNEQFF. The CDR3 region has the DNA TGTGCCAGCAGCTTAGGGGGACAGGGGGCCTACAATGAGCAGTTCTTC.

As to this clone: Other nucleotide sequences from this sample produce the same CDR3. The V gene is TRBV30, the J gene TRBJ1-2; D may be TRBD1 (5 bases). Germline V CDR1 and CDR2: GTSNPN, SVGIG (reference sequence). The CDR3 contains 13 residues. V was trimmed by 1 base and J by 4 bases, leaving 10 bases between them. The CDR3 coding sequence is TGTGCCTGGAGTGCAGGTCAGGGCTATGGCTACACCTTC. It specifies CAWSAGQGYGYTF.

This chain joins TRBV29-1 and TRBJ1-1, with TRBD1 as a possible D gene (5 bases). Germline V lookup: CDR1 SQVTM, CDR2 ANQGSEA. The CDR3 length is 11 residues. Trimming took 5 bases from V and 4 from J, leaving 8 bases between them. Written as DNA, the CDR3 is TGCAGCGTTCGCAGGGCCACTGAAGCTTTCTTT. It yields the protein CSVRRATEAFF.

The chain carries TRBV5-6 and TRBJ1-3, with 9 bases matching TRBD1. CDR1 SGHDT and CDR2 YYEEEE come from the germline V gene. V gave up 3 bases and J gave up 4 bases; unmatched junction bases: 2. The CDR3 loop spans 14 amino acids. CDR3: CASSYGTGGNTIYF. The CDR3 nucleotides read TGTGCCAGCAGCTACGGGACAGGGGGAAACACCATATATTTT.

This chain's CDR3 is CASSLPTSGGAGEQFF. The CDR3 nucleotides are TGTGCCAGCAGCCTTCCTACTAGCGGGGGGGCCGGGGAGCAGTTCTTC. The chain has TRBV28 and TRBJ2-1; 13 bases align to TRBD2. Germline assignment: CDR1 MDHEN and CDR2 SYDVKM. The CDR3 totals 16 residues. Trimming at V came to 6 bases and at J to 10 bases, leaving 12 bases not matched to a gene.

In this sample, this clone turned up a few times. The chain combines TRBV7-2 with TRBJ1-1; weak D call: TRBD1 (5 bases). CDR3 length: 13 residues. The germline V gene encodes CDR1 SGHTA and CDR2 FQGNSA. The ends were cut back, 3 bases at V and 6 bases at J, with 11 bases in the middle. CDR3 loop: CASSFRQFAEAFF. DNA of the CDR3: TGTGCCAGCAGCTTCCGACAGTTCGCTGAAGCTTTCTTT. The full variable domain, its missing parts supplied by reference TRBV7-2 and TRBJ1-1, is GAGVSQSPSNKVTEKGKDVELRCDPISGHTALYWYRQSLGQGLEFLIYFQGNSAPDKSGLPSDRFSAERTGGSVSTLTIQRTQQEDSAVYLCASSFRQFAEAFFGQGTRLTVV.

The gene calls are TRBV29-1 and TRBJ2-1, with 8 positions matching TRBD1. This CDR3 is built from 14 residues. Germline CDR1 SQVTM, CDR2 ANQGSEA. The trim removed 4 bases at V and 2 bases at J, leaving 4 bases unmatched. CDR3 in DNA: TGCAGCGTTGGGAGGACAGGGACCTACAATGAGCAGTTCTTC. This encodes CSVGRTGTYNEQFF.

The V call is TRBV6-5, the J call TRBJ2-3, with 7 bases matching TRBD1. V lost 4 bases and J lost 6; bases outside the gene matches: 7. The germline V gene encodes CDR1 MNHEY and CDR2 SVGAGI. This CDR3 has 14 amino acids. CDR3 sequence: CASSSRQGSDTQYF. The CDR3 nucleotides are TGTGCCAGCAGTTCGCGACAGGGATCGGATACGCAGTATTTT.

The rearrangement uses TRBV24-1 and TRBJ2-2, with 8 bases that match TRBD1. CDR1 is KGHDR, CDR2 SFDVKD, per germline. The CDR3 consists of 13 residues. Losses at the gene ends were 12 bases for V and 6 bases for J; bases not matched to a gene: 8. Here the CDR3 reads CASRQGFAGELFF. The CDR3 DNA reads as TGTGCCTCAAGACAGGGGTTTGCCGGGGAGCTGTTTTTT.

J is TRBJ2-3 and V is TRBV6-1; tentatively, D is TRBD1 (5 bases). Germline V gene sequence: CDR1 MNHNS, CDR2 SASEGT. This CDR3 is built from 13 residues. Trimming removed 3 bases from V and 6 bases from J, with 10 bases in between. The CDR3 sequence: CASSEGRWDTQYF. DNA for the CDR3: TGTGCCAGCAGTGAGGGGCGATGGGATACGCAGTATTTT.

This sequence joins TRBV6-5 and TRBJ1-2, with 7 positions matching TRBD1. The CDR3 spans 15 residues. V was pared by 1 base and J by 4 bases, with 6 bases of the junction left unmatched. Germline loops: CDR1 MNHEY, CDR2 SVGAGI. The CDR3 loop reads CASSYFRAGGYGYTF. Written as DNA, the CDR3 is TGTGCCAGCAGTTACTTTCGGGCAGGGGGCTATGGCTACACCTTC.

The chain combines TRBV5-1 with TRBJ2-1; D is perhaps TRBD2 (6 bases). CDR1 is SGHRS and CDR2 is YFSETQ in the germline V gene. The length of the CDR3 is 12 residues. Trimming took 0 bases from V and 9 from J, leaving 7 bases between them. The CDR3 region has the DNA TGCGCCAGCAGCTTGGTCGGGGGTGAGCAGTTCTTC. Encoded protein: CASSLVGGEQFF.

CDR3 bases: TGTGCCAGCAGCCCCGGGACAGGGGGCCGGACTGAAGCTTTCTTT. This translates into CASSPGTGGRTEAFF. The V and J genes are TRBV7-8 and TRBJ1-1; TRBD1 agrees at 12 bases. The CDR3 has 15 amino acids. Germline V CDR1 and CDR2: SGHVS, FQNEAQ. After removal of 5 bases from V and 5 bases from J, the junction contained 6 bases not matched to a gene.

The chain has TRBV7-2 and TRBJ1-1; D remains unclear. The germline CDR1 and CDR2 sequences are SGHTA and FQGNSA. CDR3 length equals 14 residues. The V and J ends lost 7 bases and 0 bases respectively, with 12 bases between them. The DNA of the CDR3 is TGTGCCAGCATCCTCCGGGGTGTGAACACTGAAGCTTTCTTT. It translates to CASILRGVNTEAFF.

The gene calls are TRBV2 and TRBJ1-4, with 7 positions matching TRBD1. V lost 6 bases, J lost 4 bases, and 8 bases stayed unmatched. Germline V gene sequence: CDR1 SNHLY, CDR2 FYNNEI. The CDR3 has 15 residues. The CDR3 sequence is CASRETGSINEKLFF. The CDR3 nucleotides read TGTGCCAGCAGAGAGACAGGGTCCATTAATGAAAAACTGTTTTTT.

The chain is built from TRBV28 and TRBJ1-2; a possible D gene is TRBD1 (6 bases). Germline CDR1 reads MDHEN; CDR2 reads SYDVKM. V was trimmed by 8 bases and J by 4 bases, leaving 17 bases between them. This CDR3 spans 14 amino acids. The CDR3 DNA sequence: TGTGCCAGCCTACAGACAGGTTTAGCCTATGGCTACACCTTC. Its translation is CASLQTGLAYGYTF.

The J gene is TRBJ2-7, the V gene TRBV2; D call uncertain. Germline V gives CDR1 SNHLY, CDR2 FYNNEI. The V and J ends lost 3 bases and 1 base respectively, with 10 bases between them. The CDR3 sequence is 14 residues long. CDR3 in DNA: TGTGCCAGCAGTGATAACCGCCAGTCCTACGAGCAGTACTTC. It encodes CASSDNRQSYEQYF.

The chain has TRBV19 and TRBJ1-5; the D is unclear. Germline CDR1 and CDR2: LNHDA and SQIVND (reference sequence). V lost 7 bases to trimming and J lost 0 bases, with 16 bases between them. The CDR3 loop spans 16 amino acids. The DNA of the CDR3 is TGTGCCAGTACTATTAGGCGGGCCCCTAGCAATCAGCCCCAGCATTTT. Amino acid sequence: CASTIRRAPSNQPQHF.

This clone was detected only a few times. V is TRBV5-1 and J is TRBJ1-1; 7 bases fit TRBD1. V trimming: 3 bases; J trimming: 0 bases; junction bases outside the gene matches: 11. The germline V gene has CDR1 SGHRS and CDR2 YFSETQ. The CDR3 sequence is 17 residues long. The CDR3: CASSSLGTVALNTEAFF. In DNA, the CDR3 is TGCGCCAGCAGCTCGCTCGGGACAGTTGCCTTGAACACTGAAGCTTTCTTT.

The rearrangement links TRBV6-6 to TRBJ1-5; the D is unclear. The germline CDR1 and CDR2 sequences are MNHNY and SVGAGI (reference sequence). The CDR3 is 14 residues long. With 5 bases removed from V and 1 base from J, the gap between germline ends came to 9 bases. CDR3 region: CASSGESSNQPQHF. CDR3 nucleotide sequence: TGTGCCAGCAGTGGGGAGAGCAGCAATCAGCCCCAGCATTTT.

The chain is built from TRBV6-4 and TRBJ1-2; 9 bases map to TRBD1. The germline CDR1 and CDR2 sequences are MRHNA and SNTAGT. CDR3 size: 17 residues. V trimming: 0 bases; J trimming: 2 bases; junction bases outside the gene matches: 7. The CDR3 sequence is CASSDSTGTGSNYGYTF. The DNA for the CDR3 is TGTGCCAGCAGTGACTCGACCGGGACAGGGTCAAACTATGGCTACACCTTC.

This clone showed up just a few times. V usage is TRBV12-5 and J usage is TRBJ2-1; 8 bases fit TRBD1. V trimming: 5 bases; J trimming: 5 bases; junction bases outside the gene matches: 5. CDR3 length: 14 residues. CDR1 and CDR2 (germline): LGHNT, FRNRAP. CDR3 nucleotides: TGTGCTAGTGGTCCCCGGGACAGGAACAATGAGCAGTTCTTC. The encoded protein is CASGPRDRNNEQFF.

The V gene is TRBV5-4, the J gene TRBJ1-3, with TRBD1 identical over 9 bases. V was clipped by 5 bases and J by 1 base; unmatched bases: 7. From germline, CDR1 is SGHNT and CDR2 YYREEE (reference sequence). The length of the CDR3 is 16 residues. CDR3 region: CASSVNRGRSGNTIYF. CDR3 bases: TGTGCCAGCAGTGTTAACAGGGGGCGGTCTGGAAACACCATATATTTT.